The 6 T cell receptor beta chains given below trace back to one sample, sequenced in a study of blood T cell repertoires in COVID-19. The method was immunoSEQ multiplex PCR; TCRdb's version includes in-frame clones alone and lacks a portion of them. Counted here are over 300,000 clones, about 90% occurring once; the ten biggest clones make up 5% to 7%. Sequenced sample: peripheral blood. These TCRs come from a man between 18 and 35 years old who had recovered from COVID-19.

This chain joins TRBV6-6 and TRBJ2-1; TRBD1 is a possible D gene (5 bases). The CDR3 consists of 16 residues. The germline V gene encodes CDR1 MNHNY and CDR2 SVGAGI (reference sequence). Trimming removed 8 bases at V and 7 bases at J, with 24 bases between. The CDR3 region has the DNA TGTGCCAGCCTAACGGGTGGGCAGGGTGGCTCGAATGAGCAGTTCTTC. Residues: CASLTGGQGGSNEQFF.

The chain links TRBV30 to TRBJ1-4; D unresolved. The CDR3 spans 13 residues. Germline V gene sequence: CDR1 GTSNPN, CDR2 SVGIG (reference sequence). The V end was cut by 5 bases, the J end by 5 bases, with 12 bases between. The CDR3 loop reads CAWSGMENEKLFF. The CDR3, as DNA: TGTGCCTGGTCGGGGATGGAAAATGAAAAACTGTTTTTT.

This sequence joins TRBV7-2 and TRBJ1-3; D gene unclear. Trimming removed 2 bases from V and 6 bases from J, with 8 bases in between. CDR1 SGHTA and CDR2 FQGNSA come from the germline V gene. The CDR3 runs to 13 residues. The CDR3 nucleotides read TGTGCCAGCAGCTTACAGTCAGAAAACACCATATATTTT. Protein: CASSLQSENTIYF.

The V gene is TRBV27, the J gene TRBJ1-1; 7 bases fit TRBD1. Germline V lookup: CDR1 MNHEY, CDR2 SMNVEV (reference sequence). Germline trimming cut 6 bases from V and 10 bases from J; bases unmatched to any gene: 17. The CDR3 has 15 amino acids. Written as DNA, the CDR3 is TGTGCCAGCAGAAAACGACAGGGAGATAACGCAGGAGCTTTCTTT. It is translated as CASRKRQGDNAGAFF.

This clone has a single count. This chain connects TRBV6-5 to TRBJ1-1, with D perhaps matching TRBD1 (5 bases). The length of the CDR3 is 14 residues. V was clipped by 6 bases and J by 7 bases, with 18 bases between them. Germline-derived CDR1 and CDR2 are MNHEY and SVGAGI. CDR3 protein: CASRPGLSAGEAFF. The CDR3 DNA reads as TGTGCCAGCAGACCGGGACTCTCTGCTGGTGAAGCTTTCTTT.

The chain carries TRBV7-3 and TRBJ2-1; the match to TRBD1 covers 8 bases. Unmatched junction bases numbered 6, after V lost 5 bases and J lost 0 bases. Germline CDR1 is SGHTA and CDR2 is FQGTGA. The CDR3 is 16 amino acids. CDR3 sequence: CASSALQGVSYNEQFF. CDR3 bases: TGTGCCAGCAGCGCCTTACAGGGGGTCTCCTACAATGAGCAGTTCTTC.